This T cell receptor beta chain was recovered during a study of T cells expressing NK-cell markers. Points on this clonotype: The antigen remains undetermined.

TCRdb reprocessed the 5' RACE reads and stores each CDR3 protein as one record, lacking DNA. The table lists a few hundred thousand distinct CDR3 sequences. General study points: Expanded clones of NKG2C+ T cells had an unclear HCMV specificity.

Sequenced input: blood T cells: a sorted CD56 or NKG2C T cell subset, CD4+ or CD8+ T cells, or bulk PBMC T cells (not recorded which). The source is a man aged 18 to 69 in good health.

The chain's CDR3 is CASSLGQIDTQYF. The rearrangement links TRBV7-9 to TRBJ2-3. Per the germline V gene, CDR1 is SEHNR and CDR2 is FQNEAQ (reference sequence). The CDR3 length is 13 residues.